The next 14 T cell receptor beta chains were all read from a single sample in a study of blood T cell repertoires in COVID-19. The protocol was immunoSEQ multiplex PCR, while the TCRdb copy is restricted to in-frame clones and leaves out a portion. The sample lists about 180,000 clones, more than 85% occurring once. Input material: PBMCs or T cells enriched from blood (not recorded which). Receptors originate from a human donor with acute COVID-19. The donor label of this sample is uncertain.

The genes are TRBV5-5 and TRBJ2-7; D gene uncertain. This CDR3 comprises 14 residues. The germline V gene has CDR1 SGHKS and CDR2 YYEKEE (reference sequence). Trimming pared 0 bases from V and 2 bases from J, leaving 9 bases between. In DNA, the CDR3 is TGTGCCAGCAGCTTGGTGGCTGGCCCCTACGAGCAGTACTTC. It codes for CASSLVAGPYEQYF.

This chain uses TRBV15 with TRBJ2-3; 7 bases agree with TRBD2. The CDR3 is 12 amino acids. The junction had 3 bases not matched to a gene; V was cut back by 3 bases and J by 9 bases. Germline CDR1 reads LNHNV; CDR2 reads YYDKDF (reference sequence). The CDR3 nucleotides are TGTGCCACCAGCAGGGGGGGGGACACGCAGTATTTT. Its translation: CATSRGGDTQYF.

This chain joins TRBV18 and TRBJ1-1; 7 bases align to TRBD1. The CDR3 runs to 14 residues. V trimming: 8 bases; J trimming: 5 bases; junction bases outside the gene matches: 11. Looked up from germline, CDR1 is KGHSH and CDR2 is LQKENI. The CDR3 DNA reads as TGTGCCAGCACCGACAGGGCCCTTTGGACTGAAGCTTTCTTT. Its translation is CASTDRALWTEAFF.

The rearrangement links TRBV5-1 to TRBJ1-4; 10 bases align to TRBD1. Trimming at V came to 5 bases and at J to 8 bases, leaving 9 bases not matched to a gene. This CDR3 has 15 residues. From germline, CDR1 is SGHRS and CDR2 YFSETQ. The CDR3 nucleotides are TGCGCCAGCAGTCCGCCGGGACAGGGGAAAGAAAAACTGTTTTTT. It encodes CASSPPGQGKEKLFF.

The V call is TRBV4-1, the J call TRBJ2-7; possible D gene TRBD2, 5 bases. Trimming stripped 0 bases from V and 7 bases from J, with 7 bases between. Germline loops: CDR1 MGHRA, CDR2 YSYEKL. The length of the CDR3 is 12 residues. The CDR3 region has the DNA TGCGCCAGCAGCCAAGATTGGAGGGAGCAGTACTTC. The encoded protein is CASSQDWREQYF.

The chain has TRBV7-2 and TRBJ1-1; D is perhaps TRBD1 (5 bases). The ends were cut back, 3 bases at V and 1 base at J, with 9 bases in the middle. The CDR3 consists of 14 residues. In germline, CDR1 is SGHTA, CDR2 FQGNSA. The CDR3 loop reads CASSFYRRNTEAFF. As DNA, the CDR3 is TGTGCCAGCAGCTTTTACAGGAGGAACACTGAAGCTTTCTTT.

The chain joins TRBV2 to TRBJ2-5, with D tentatively TRBD1 (6 bases). Trimming left V 4 bases short and J 7 bases short, with 16 bases between. The CDR3 sequence is 14 residues long. Germline V gives CDR1 SNHLY, CDR2 FYNNEI. CDR3 in DNA: TGTGCCAGCAGTGGAGTAGGGGGACGGGGGACCCAGTACTTC. Its translation: CASSGVGGRGTQYF.

The chain couples TRBV4-1 to TRBJ1-1; D is unresolved. V was pared by 3 bases and J by 6 bases, with 8 bases between. The CDR3 loop spans 12 amino acids. Germline loops: CDR1 MGHRA, CDR2 YSYEKL. In DNA, the CDR3 is TGCGCCAGCAGCCACGAAAACTCTGAAGCTTTCTTT. Translation: CASSHENSEAFF.

The J gene is TRBJ1-2, the V gene TRBV25-1, with D uncertain. V lost 1 base, J lost 8 bases, and 11 bases lay in between. Germline loops: CDR1 MGHDK, CDR2 SYGVNS. The CDR3 runs to 13 residues. CDR3 loop: CASSESPGIGYTF. The CDR3 bases are TGTGCCAGCAGTGAATCGCCGGGGATCGGCTACACCTTC.

The chain couples TRBV24-1 to TRBJ2-3; D gene uncertain. V lost 7 bases to trimming and J lost 0 bases, with 13 bases between them. The CDR3 runs to 15 residues. CDR1 KGHDR and CDR2 SFDVKD come from the germline V gene. Written as DNA, the CDR3 is TGTGCCACCAGAAAGACAACGGATAGCACAGATACGCAGTATTTT. This sequence encodes CATRKTTDSTDTQYF.

The chain links TRBV9 to TRBJ1-3, with D hard to call. CDR1 and CDR2 from the germline V gene are SGDLS and YYNGEE. The V end was cut by 0 bases, the J end by 0 bases, with 7 bases between. This CDR3 contains 15 residues. CDR3 loop: CASSVGPSSGNTIYF. CDR3 DNA sequence: TGTGCCAGCAGCGTAGGTCCGAGCTCTGGAAACACCATATATTTT.

The chain joins TRBV5-6 to TRBJ2-2; perhaps TRBD2 as D (6 bases). V shed 3 bases and J shed 0 bases, with 12 bases lying between them. CDR3 size: 16 residues. CDR1 and CDR2 (germline): SGHDT, YYEEEE. Written as DNA, the CDR3 is TGTGCCAGCAGCTGGCGGGACCGACCGAACACCGGGGAGCTGTTTTTT. It is translated as CASSWRDRPNTGELFF.

The J gene is TRBJ2-2, the V gene TRBV2; a weak D match, TRBD1 (6 bases). The CDR3 spans 14 residues. The germline gives CDR1 SNHLY, CDR2 FYNNEI. The ends were cut back, 6 bases at V and 5 bases at J, with 13 bases in the middle. The CDR3 reads CASRHRVGTGELFF. CDR3 nucleotides: TGTGCCAGCAGGCACAGGGTCGGAACCGGGGAGCTGTTTTTT.

V and J are TRBV5-5 and TRBJ1-6; the D gene is possibly TRBD1 (5 bases). V was shortened by 0 bases and J by 0 bases, with 16 bases between the two germline ends. This CDR3 comprises 19 residues. Germline V gene data show CDR1 as SGHKS and CDR2 as YYEKEE (reference sequence). The CDR3 coding sequence is TGTGCCAGCAGCTTGGAGTCAGGGCCCCGAAGCTCCTATAATTCACCCCTCCACTTT. Protein: CASSLESGPRSSYNSPLHF.